The 20 T cell receptor beta chains below were found in one sample sequenced in a study of blood T cells in healthy people across ages. A sample-barcoded 5' primer and a J-beta primer mix were used in a second PCR of roughly 6 to 11 cycles. TCRdb reprocessed the 5' RACE reads via MiXCR and lists one record per CDR3 protein. The data hold roughly 730,000 distinct CDR3 sequences, with more than 50% observed a single time. The sample consisted of blood. These TCRs come from a man in his forties in good health.

The rearrangement uses TRBV29-1 and TRBJ1-1; TRBD1 might be the D (6 bases). Germline-derived CDR1 and CDR2 are SQVTM and ANQGSEA. This CDR3 contains 18 residues. V gave up 4 bases and J gave up 0 bases, with 24 bases separating them. The CDR3 sequence: CSVVSGGGQARMNTEAFF. In nucleotides, the CDR3 is TGCAGCGTTGTTTCGGGAGGGGGACAAGCAAGAATGAACACTGAAGCTTTCTTT. Complete variable domain (other parts from reference TRBV29-1 and TRBJ1-1): SAVISQKPSRDICQRGTSLTIQCQVDSQVTMMFWYRQQPGQSLTLIATANQGSEATYESGFVIDKFPISRPNLTFSTLTVSNMSPEDSSIYLCSVVSGGGQARMNTEAFFGQGTRLTVV.

The gene calls are TRBV5-1 and TRBJ2-5; tentatively, D is TRBD1 (7 bases). The CDR3 loop spans 15 amino acids. Trimming pared 0 bases from V and 4 bases from J, leaving 13 bases between. Germline values: CDR1 SGHRS, CDR2 YFSETQ. The CDR3 spells CASSLGGGGRETQYF. In DNA, the CDR3 is TGCGCCAGCAGCTTGGGTGGAGGGGGCCGAGAGACCCAGTACTTC.

This chain links TRBV20-1 with TRBJ2-4, with 8 bases identical to TRBD2. The V gene end was trimmed by 4 bases and the J gene end by 3 bases; junction bases not matched to a gene: 14. The CDR3 is 17 amino acids. CDR1 is DFQATT, CDR2 SNEGSKA, per germline (reference sequence). The CDR3 nucleotides read TGCAGTGCTAAACGCGCCGGGACTAGAAGCATCAAAAACATTCAGTACTTC. It translates to CSAKRAGTRSIKNIQYF.

The V gene is TRBV6-1, the J gene TRBJ1-6, with 9 bases identical to TRBD1. CDR1 is MNHNS, CDR2 SASEGT, per germline. CDR3 size: 16 residues. V lost 5 bases and J lost 2; bases outside the gene matches: 4. The CDR3 DNA reads as TGTGCCAGCAGTCCCGGGACAGGGACCTATAATTCACCCCTCCACTTT. Translation: CASSPGTGTYNSPLHF.

The chain has TRBV12-3 or TRBV12-4 and TRBJ2-1; D unresolved. V was pared by 7 bases and J by 5 bases, with 21 bases between. The CDR3 length is 16 residues. This CDR3 is CASTHLGQDWNNEQFF. CDR3 nucleotides: TGTGCCAGCACCCACCTTGGGCAAGATTGGAACAATGAGCAGTTCTTC.

This chain joins TRBV29-1 and TRBJ1-2; perhaps TRBD1 as D (6 bases). The CDR3 is made up of 16 amino acids. The V and J ends lost 4 bases and 5 bases respectively, with 23 bases between them. Per germline, CDR1 SQVTM and CDR2 ANQGSEA. The chain's CDR3 is CSVAAGTGQLGYGYTF. CDR3 in DNA: TGCAGCGTTGCCGCGGGAACAGGGCAGTTGGGGTATGGCTACACCTTC.

This clonotype was seen only a few times. The rearrangement joins TRBV28 to TRBJ2-7, with 8 positions matching TRBD1. This CDR3 is built from 14 residues. V gave up 5 bases and J gave up 3 bases; unmatched junction bases: 6. The germline gives CDR1 MDHEN, CDR2 SYDVKM. The CDR3 DNA reads TGTGCCAGCAGTCCCCAAACAGGGGGCTACGAGCAGTACTTC. Protein product: CASSPQTGGYEQYF.

The chain combines TRBV4-1 with TRBJ1-2; 7 bases fit TRBD1. V lost 3 bases and J lost 3; bases outside the gene matches: 10. Germline V gene data show CDR1 as MGHRA and CDR2 as YSYEKL. The CDR3 extends over 16 amino acids. CDR3 amino acids: CASSQKTGLNDYGYTF. The CDR3 bases are TGCGCCAGCAGCCAGAAGACAGGGTTAAATGACTATGGCTACACCTTC.

The V call is TRBV28, the J call TRBJ2-3; TRBD1 is a possible D gene (6 bases). Germline lookup yields CDR1 MDHEN and CDR2 SYDVKM. Trimming took 2 bases from V and 1 from J, leaving 10 bases between them. The length of the CDR3 is 15 residues. CDR3 nucleotides: TGTGCCAGCAGTTTAAGGGGGAGAGGCACAGATACGCAGTATTTT. The encoded protein is CASSLRGRGTDTQYF.

This chain connects TRBV28 to TRBJ1-1; TRBD1 agrees at 7 bases. The CDR3 is made up of 17 amino acids. From germline, CDR1 is MDHEN and CDR2 SYDVKM. After removal of 6 bases from V and 0 bases from J, the junction contained 13 bases not matched to a gene. CDR3 sequence (DNA): TGTGCCAGCAGGTTCCCTAGAACGACAGGGATGAACACTGAAGCTTTCTTT. This encodes CASRFPRTTGMNTEAFF.

The V gene is TRBV20-1, the J gene TRBJ2-7; D is unclear. Per germline, CDR1 DFQATT and CDR2 SNEGSKA (reference sequence). CDR3 length: 13 amino acids. Trimming removed 2 bases at V and 2 bases at J, with 10 bases between. CDR3 residues: CSARPEGAYEQYF. The CDR3 DNA reads TGCAGTGCTAGACCGGAAGGAGCCTACGAGCAGTACTTC.

Of note for this clonotype: The junction departs from the called germline gene at one end, perhaps through a read error. V and J are TRBV7-9 and TRBJ2-7, with 7 nucleotides matching TRBD1. The CDR3 length is 14 residues. Germline V lookup: CDR1 SEHNR, CDR2 FQNEAQ (reference sequence). The DNA for the CDR3 is TGTGCCAACAGCTTACGGGACAGAGCCTACGAGCAGTACTTC. Protein: CANSLRDRAYEQYF.

The chain uses TRBV29-1 and TRBJ1-1; D remains unclear. The length of the CDR3 is 14 residues. Germline-derived CDR1 and CDR2 are SQVTM and ANQGSEA. Trimming took off 5 bases at V and 8 bases at J, with 21 bases between the two ends. The CDR3 nucleotides are TGCAGCGTTACTTTTTCCCTTGGGCCTACAGAAGCTTTCTTT. Residues: CSVTFSLGPTEAFF.

This clonotype was counted a few times. The chain has TRBV5-1 and TRBJ2-1; 7 positions agree with TRBD2. CDR3 length: 15 residues. Unmatched junction bases numbered 10, after V lost 3 bases and J lost 7 bases. In germline, CDR1 is SGHRS, CDR2 YFSETQ. The CDR3, as DNA: TGCGCCAGCAGCTCTTCCGGACTAGTCTCGAATGAGCAGTTCTTC. Amino acids: CASSSSGLVSNEQFF.

The CDR3, as DNA: TGCGCCAGCAGCCACGGTTCGGGACAGCCCTCCTATGGCTACACCTTC. Amino acids: CASSHGSGQPSYGYTF. The chain combines TRBV5-1 with TRBJ1-2; TRBD1 agrees at 7 bases. Germline V gives CDR1 SGHRS, CDR2 YFSETQ. V dropped 4 bases and J dropped 4; count of bases not matched to a gene: 13. CDR3 length: 16 amino acids.

The chain combines TRBV4-2 with TRBJ1-5; unclear D gene. CDR1 and CDR2 (germline): LGHNA, YNFKEQ. Trimming left V 1 base short and J 2 bases short, with 15 bases between. This CDR3 has 17 residues. The CDR3 DNA sequence: TGTGCCAGCAGCCAAGGGACGCTCGGAAACGGCAATCAGCCCCAGCATTTT. It translates to CASSQGTLGNGNQPQHF.

V gene TRBV29-1 combines with J gene TRBJ2-5, with 7 positions matching TRBD1. CDR3 size: 15 residues. J lost 2 bases, V lost 6 bases, and 12 bases had no gene match. The germline gives CDR1 SQVTM, CDR2 ANQGSEA. Written as DNA, the CDR3 is TGCAGCGTCGGGGAGACAGGGATTCCACAAGAGACCCAGTACTTC. This gives the protein CSVGETGIPQETQYF.

Notes on this clonotype: A much larger clone is a single base away; this may be a read error. V gene TRBV3-1 combines with J gene TRBJ2-1; D remains ambiguous. The CDR3 has 14 residues. V was pared by 0 bases and J by 10 bases, with 13 bases between. Germline V gene lookup returns CDR1 LGHDT and CDR2 YNNKEL (reference sequence). The CDR3 nucleotides are TGTGCCAGCAGCCAAGATAGGAACTCCCTCGAGCAGTTCTTC. This gives the protein CASSQDRNSLEQFF.

The table lists this clonotype with many counts. The chain combines TRBV13 with TRBJ2-3, with a possible D match to TRBD2 (5 bases). Germline lookup yields CDR1 PRHDT and CDR2 FYEKMQ (reference sequence). V was pared by 3 bases and J by 1 base, with 8 bases between. The CDR3 runs 14 residues. For the CDR3, the DNA is TGTGCCAGCAGCTTCGGACTCCGCACAGATACGCAGTATTTT. It encodes CASSFGLRTDTQYF.

About this clonotype itself: This may be a read error: a much more frequent sequence differs by one nucleotide. This chain uses TRBV6-6 with TRBJ2-5, with D possibly TRBD2 on 7 matching bases. The CDR3 spans 15 residues. Trimming cost V 2 bases and J 11 bases, with 21 bases left between them. Germline V CDR1 and CDR2: MNHNY, SVGAGI (reference sequence). The CDR3 nucleotides are TGTGCCAGCAGTTACAAGGGGGAGGGTTACAATGAGCAGTACTTC. This sequence encodes CASSYKGEGYNEQYF.